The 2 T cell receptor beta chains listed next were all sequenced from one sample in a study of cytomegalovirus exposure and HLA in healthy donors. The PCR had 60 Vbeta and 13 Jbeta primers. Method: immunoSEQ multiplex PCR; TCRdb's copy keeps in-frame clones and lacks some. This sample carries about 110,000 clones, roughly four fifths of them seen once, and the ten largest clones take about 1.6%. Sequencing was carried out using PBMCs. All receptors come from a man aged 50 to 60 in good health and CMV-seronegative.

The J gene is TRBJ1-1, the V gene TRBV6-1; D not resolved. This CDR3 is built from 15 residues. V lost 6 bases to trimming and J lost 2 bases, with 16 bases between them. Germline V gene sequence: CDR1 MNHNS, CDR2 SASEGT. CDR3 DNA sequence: TGTGCCAGCAGGGACTTAGCCCAGCCTAACACTGAAGCTTTCTTT. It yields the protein CASRDLAQPNTEAFF.

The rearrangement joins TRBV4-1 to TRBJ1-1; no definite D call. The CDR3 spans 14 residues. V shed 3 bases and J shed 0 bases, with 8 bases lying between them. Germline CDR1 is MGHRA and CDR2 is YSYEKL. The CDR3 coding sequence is TGCGCCAGCAGCCAGCCAGGCATGAACACTGAAGCTTTCTTT. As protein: CASSQPGMNTEAFF.